This T cell receptor (beta chain) was sequenced during a study of cytomegalovirus exposure and HLA in healthy donors. Study-level points and caveats: CMV serostatus was the only recorded immune exposure for donors.

The sample holds one count of this clone. Antigen: not known. 13 Jbeta primers and 60 Vbeta primers were used for the PCR. The assay was immunoSEQ multiplex PCR, and TCRdb's table has in-frame clones only and misses some. The profile shows just over 150,000 clones, about 85% of them singletons. The TCR sequence derives from a male donor in good health and CMV-seropositive. The source material was PBMCs.

The CDR3: CASSVTGYSEQYF. Here the CDR3 DNA reads TGTGCCAGCAGCGTCACAGGGTACTCCGAGCAGTACTTC. The chain carries TRBV9 and TRBJ2-7; D may be TRBD1 (6 bases). V lost 2 bases to trimming and J lost 6 bases, with 12 bases between them. This CDR3 comprises 13 residues. Germline loops: CDR1 SGDLS, CDR2 YYNGEE. Complete variable domain (other parts from reference TRBV9 and TRBJ2-7): DSGVTQTPKHLITATGQRVTLRCSPRSGDLSVYWYQQSLDQGLQFLIQYYNGEERAKGNILERFSAQQFPDLHSELNLSSLELGDSALYFCASSVTGYSEQYFGPGTRLTVT.